The clone carrying this T cell receptor (beta chain) appeared many times. The germline gene is not matched at one end of the junction; a read error may be the cause. Time point reported: patch test 1, 2 weeks after DPC sensitization. Treatment indicated: therapeutic diphenylcyclopropenone sensitization with weekly scalp DPC. The data derive from a study of human T cells and chemical hapten exposure. TCRdb re-analysed the RACE reads in MiXCR, keeping a single row per CDR3 protein. The data hold over 65,000 distinct CDR3 sequences, with about 10% observed a single time. The sequence was obtained from a woman aged 45-65 years with alopecia areata. Some clones in this sample may be carry-over from other donors' samples. The sample was whole blood, taken in connection with sensitization to the hapten diphenylcyclopropenone (DPC).

Here the CDR3 DNA reads TGTGCCAGCAACTTAGGACTGCGGGGCAATGAGCAGTTCTTC. Amino acids: CASNLGLRGNEQFF. The chain joins TRBV7-2 to TRBJ2-1; tentatively, D is TRBD2 (6 bases). Germline lookup yields CDR1 SGHTA and CDR2 FQGNSA. This CDR3 is 14 amino acids long.